This T cell receptor (beta chain) stems from a study of T cells expressing NK-cell markers. Overall study context: Each TCR beta repertoire originated in sorted T cells that were CD3+CD56+NKG2C+, CD3+CD56+NKG2C- or CD3+CD56-NKG2C+. One of the eight sequenced donors was seronegative, whereas the other seven were HCMV-seropositive.

TCRdb reprocessed the 5' RACE reads; each CDR3 protein has one entry and no DNA is given. The table for this sample gives 150,000 to 180,000 distinct CDR3 sequences. The V gene's germline CDR1 is MGHRA and CDR2 YSYEKL. The CDR3 spans 15 residues. The chain combines TRBV4-1 with TRBJ2-1; absent DNA, TCRdb's TRBD2 call cannot be checked. This receptor was taken from a woman in her forties or fifties in good health. Material: blood T cells: a sorted CD56 or NKG2C T cell subset, CD4+ or CD8+ T cells, or bulk PBMC T cells (not recorded which). The CDR3 here is CASSQVVRERNEQFF.